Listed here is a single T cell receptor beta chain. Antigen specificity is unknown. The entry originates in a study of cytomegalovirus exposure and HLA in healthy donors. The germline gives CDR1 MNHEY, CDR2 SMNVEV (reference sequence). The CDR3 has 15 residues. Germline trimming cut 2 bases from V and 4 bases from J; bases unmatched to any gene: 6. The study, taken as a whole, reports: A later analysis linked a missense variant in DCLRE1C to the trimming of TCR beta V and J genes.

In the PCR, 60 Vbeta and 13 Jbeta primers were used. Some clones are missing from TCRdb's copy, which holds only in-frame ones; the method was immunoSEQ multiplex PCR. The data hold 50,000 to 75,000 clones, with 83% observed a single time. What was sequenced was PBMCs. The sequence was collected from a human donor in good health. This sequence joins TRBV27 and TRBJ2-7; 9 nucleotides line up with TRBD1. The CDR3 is CASSLTGQGTYEQYF. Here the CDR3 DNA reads TGTGCCAGCAGTTTAACGGGACAGGGTACATACGAGCAGTACTTC.